The rows below give T cell receptor beta chains drawn from one sample of a study of T cells in Graves' hyperthyroidism and ophthalmopathy. From the multiplex PCR reads, TCRdb called clonotypes with MiXCR, one entry per CDR3 protein. The sample lists around 500,000 distinct CDR3 sequences; approximately 14% were seen once. Sequenced input: blood. Receptors originate from a woman in her 40s with Graves' hyperthyroidism. Each CDR3 is given with its conserved first and last residue. A D gene is named only where the DNA matches it firmly. Rows may omit the clone size; those that give it use once, few, many or a size class.

V gene	J gene	clone size	D gene	CDR3 protein	CDR3 DNA
TRBV14	TRBJ1-4	.	.	CASSHRDRHNEKLFF	TGTGCCAGCAGCCACAGAGACAGGCACAATGAAAAACTGTTTTTT
TRBV2	TRBJ1-5	many	.	CASSELGEGNQPQHF	TGTGCCAGCAGTGAACTCGGGGAGGGAAATCAGCCCCAGCATTTT
TRBV6-5	TRBJ2-7	few	.	CASRVVLSYEQYF	TGTGCCAGCAGGGTAGTACTCTCCTACGAGCAGTACTTC
TRBV7-6	TRBJ2-1	few	.	CASSLAGGGDNEQFF	TGTGCCAGCAGCTTAGCGGGGGGAGGTGACAATGAGCAGTTCTTC
TRBV5-1	TRBJ2-4	few	TRBD1	CASSLRPLGTGAGNIQYF	TGCGCCAGCAGCTTGAGACCACTAGGGACAGGGGCCGGAAACATTCAGTACTTC
TRBV20-1	TRBJ2-1	many	TRBD2	CSSPGREVQISEQFF	TGCAGTTCACCCGGGCGGGAGGTGCAAATCAGTGAGCAGTTCTTC
TRBV28	TRBJ2-3	few	TRBD2	CASSPQGLREGTDTQYF	TGTGCCAGCAGTCCCCAGGGGCTGCGGGAGGGCACAGATACGCAGTATTTT
TRBV7-8	TRBJ2-7	.	.	CASSFGGGGPYEQYF	TGTGCCAGCAGCTTCGGGGGAGGTGGGCCCTACGAGCAGTACTTC
TRBV2	TRBJ1-5	few	.	CASVPGWDQPQHF	TGTGCCAGCGTCCCGGGTTGGGACCAGCCCCAGCATTTT
TRBV2	TRBJ2-2	many	.	CASGRRRANTGELFF	TGTGCCAGCGGTCGTCGGAGGGCCAACACCGGGGAGCTGTTTTTT
TRBV3-1	TRBJ2-7	many	.	CASSQGTVSYEQYF	TGTGCCAGCAGCCAAGGAACGGTTTCCTACGAGCAGTACTTC
TRBV18	TRBJ2-3	few	.	CASSRGQSTDTQYF	TGTGCCAGCTCACGTGGACAGAGCACAGATACGCAGTATTTT
TRBV27	TRBJ2-7	few	TRBD1	CASSLDRDLKKQYF	TGTGCCAGCAGTCTCGACAGGGATCTTAAAAAGCAGTACTTC
TRBV27	TRBJ2-6	.	.	CASSLMPVGGANVLTF	TGTGCCAGCAGTTTGATGCCGGTAGGAGGGGCCAACGTCCTGACTTTC
TRBV9	TRBJ1-2	few	.	CASSLLMDGSFYGYTF	TGTGCCAGCAGCCTTTTGATGGACGGTAGTTTCTATGGCTACACCTTC
TRBV5-1	TRBJ2-7	many	.	CASSWSNGLEEEQYF	TGCGCCAGCAGCTGGTCGAACGGGTTGGAGGAGGAGCAGTACTTC
TRBV28	TRBJ1-1	.	.	CASINSVNTEAFF	TGTGCCAGCATCAATTCGGTGAACACTGAAGCTTTCTTT
TRBV30	TRBJ2-3	many	TRBD1	CAWSVLQGITDTQYF	TGTGCCTGGAGTGTACTACAGGGGATCACAGATACGCAGTATTTT
TRBV11-2	TRBJ2-1	.	TRBD2	CASSLTSGSFEQFF	TGTGCCAGCAGCTTAACTAGCGGGAGTTTTGAGCAGTTCTTC
TRBV20-1	TRBJ1-5	many	.	CSASKGPNQPQHF	TGCAGTGCTAGTAAGGGTCCCAATCAGCCCCAGCATTTT
TRBV29-1	TRBJ1-1	.	.	CSVYGTGEAFF	TGCAGCGTTTACGGAACAGGTGAAGCTTTCTTT
TRBV27	TRBJ2-7	many	TRBD1	CASRDRGTYEQYF	TGTGCCAGCAGGGACAGGGGAACCTACGAGCAGTACTTC
TRBV4-1	TRBJ2-7	.	TRBD1	CASRHTGGEQYF	TGCGCCAGCAGACATACAGGGGGAGAGCAGTACTTC
TRBV12-5	TRBJ2-5	many	TRBD1	CASGPPGQGRETQYF	TGTGCTAGTGGTCCCCCGGGACAGGGGAGAGAGACCCAGTACTTC
TRBV5-5	TRBJ2-1	many	TRBD2	CASSLASVLAGGGSYNEQFF	TGTGCCAGCAGCTTGGCCTCGGTACTAGCGGGAGGGGGATCCTACAATGAGCAGTTCTTC
TRBV5-1	TRBJ1-4	once	.	CASSLAAGRVFEKLFF	TGCGCCAGCAGCTTGGCTGCGGGGAGGGTTTTTGAAAAACTGTTTTTT
TRBV10-3	TRBJ2-3	.	TRBD2	CAIRSTGTSVSSSTDTQYF	TGTGCCATCAGATCAACCGGGACTAGCGTTTCTTCTAGCACAGATACGCAGTATTTT
TRBV28	TRBJ2-1	many	TRBD2	CASSLFAGRGRSYNEQFF	TGTGCCAGCAGTTTATTTGCAGGGAGGGGCCGCTCCTACAATGAGCAGTTCTTC
TRBV20-1	TRBJ2-7	few	TRBD1	CSASPGTGPYEQYF	TGCAGTGCTAGTCCCGGGACAGGACCCTACGAGCAGTACTTC
TRBV12-3/TRBV12-4	TRBJ1-1	.	TRBD1	CASSLRQGTYTEAFF	TGTGCCAGCAGTTTACGACAGGGAACGTACACTGAAGCTTTCTTT
TRBV2	TRBJ1-5	few	.	CASRRDYGNQPQHF	TGTGCCAGCAGAAGGGATTACGGCAATCAGCCCCAGCATTTT
TRBV2	TRBJ2-6	many	.	CASSDLGGSGANVLTF	TGTGCCAGCAGTGATCTTGGGGGCTCTGGGGCCAACGTCCTGACTTTC
TRBV7-9	TRBJ1-5	few	.	CASTISNQPQHF	TGTGCCAGCACAATTAGCAATCAGCCCCAGCATTTT
TRBV7-2	TRBJ1-2	many	TRBD1	CASSRDRGLSYGYTF	TGTGCCAGCAGCCGTGACAGGGGGCTTAGCTATGGCTACACCTTC
TRBV28	TRBJ2-1	many	.	CASSFLRPRVEQFF	TGTGCCAGCAGCTTCCTTCGGCCCCGGGTTGAGCAGTTCTTC
TRBV28	TRBJ2-1	many	.	CASSLAELSYNEQFF	TGTGCCAGCAGTTTAGCGGAGCTCTCCTACAATGAGCAGTTCTTC
TRBV5-1	TRBJ2-7	many	TRBD2	CASSSVETQRGLYEQYF	TGCGCCAGCAGCTCCGTCGAAACCCAGCGGGGACTCTACGAGCAGTACTTC
TRBV7-2	TRBJ2-3	.	TRBD2	CASSSKTGLAGGRDTQYF	TGTGCCAGCAGCTCAAAGACCGGACTAGCGGGAGGTCGGGATACGCAGTATTTT
TRBV27	TRBJ2-5	few	.	CANRLTGKETQYF	TGTGCCAACCGACTTACGGGAAAAGAGACCCAGTACTTC
TRBV5-8	TRBJ2-2	few	.	CASSSWAQGTGELFF	TGTGCCAGCAGTAGTTGGGCCCAGGGCACCGGGGAGCTGTTTTTT
TRBV5-1	TRBJ2-7	many	.	CASSLEAGLNSYEQYF	TGCGCCAGCAGCTTGGAGGCAGGGCTTAACTCCTACGAGCAGTACTTC
TRBV5-1	TRBJ2-5	many	.	CASSSGRSRVWETQYF	TGCGCCAGCAGCTCCGGACGGAGTCGGGTTTGGGAGACCCAGTACTTC
TRBV6-1	TRBJ2-7	many	TRBD1	CASTVAGGPYEQYF	TGTGCCAGCACCGTGGCAGGGGGCCCCTACGAGCAGTACTTC